This T cell receptor (beta chain) was sequenced during a study of blood T cell repertoires in COVID-19. V lost 4 bases to trimming and J lost 2 bases, with 9 bases between them. This CDR3 region has 13 residues. CDR1 and CDR2 (germline): SNHLY, FYNNEI. Sequencing used immunoSEQ multiplex PCR; TCRdb keeps in-frame clones, though not all of them. The table includes 150,000 or so clones, roughly 87% detected once. This chain joins TRBV2 and TRBJ2-7; D is unclear. Sequencing was performed on peripheral blood. The clonotype comes from a woman aged 50 to 65 with acute or convalescent COVID-19. The CDR3 protein is CASSGSTAYEQYF. The CDR3 DNA sequence: TGTGCCAGCAGTGGGTCTACTGCCTACGAGCAGTACTTC.